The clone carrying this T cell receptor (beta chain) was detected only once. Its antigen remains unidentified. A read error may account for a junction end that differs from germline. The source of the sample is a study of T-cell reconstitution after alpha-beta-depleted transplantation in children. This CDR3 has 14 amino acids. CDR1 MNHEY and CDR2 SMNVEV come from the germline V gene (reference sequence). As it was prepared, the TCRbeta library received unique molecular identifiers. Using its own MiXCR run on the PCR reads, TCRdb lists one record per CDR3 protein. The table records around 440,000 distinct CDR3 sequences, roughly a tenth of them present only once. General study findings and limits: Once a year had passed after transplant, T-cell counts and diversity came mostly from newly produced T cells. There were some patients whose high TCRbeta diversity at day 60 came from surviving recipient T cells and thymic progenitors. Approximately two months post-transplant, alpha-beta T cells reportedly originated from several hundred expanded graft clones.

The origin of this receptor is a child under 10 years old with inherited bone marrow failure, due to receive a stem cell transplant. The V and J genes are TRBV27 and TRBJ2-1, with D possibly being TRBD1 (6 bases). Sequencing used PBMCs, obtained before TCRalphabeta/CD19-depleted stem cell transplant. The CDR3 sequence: CASSPEDSRNEQSF. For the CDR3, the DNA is TGTGCCAGCAGTCCAGAGGACAGCCGCAATGAGCAGTCCTTC.